A selection of T cell receptor beta chains follows, all from one sample in a study of blood T cell repertoires in COVID-19. The data were produced by immunoSEQ multiplex PCR, yet TCRdb's version contains in-frame clones alone and is incomplete. This sample carries more than 200,000 clones, nearly 90% of them seen once, and the ten largest clones take 0.7%. The sequencing input was peripheral blood. These receptors were obtained from a human donor in a cohort sampled during active COVID-19. The CDR3 runs from the conserved cysteine through the conserved F or W. A D gene is named only where the DNA matches it firmly. The size field is filled for only some rows; it gives once, few, many or a size class.

len: 16; j_gene: TRBJ2-7; v_gene: TRBV29-1; d_gene: TRBD1; abundance: .; CDR3nt: TGCAGCGTTGGGGAAGGTGGGACAGGGGGGATCCACGAGCAGTACTTC; CDR3aa: CSVGEGGTGGIHEQYF
len: 14; j_gene: TRBJ2-1; v_gene: TRBV30; d_gene: TRBD1; abundance: .; CDR3nt: TGTGCCACTAAGACAGGGTTTTCTACGAATGAGCAGTTCTTC; CDR3aa: CATKTGFSTNEQFF
len: 15; j_gene: TRBJ2-7; v_gene: TRBV19; d_gene: TRBD2; abundance: many; CDR3nt: TGTGCCAGCCGGGGTAGGACTAGCGGGAGCCACGAGCAGTACTTC; CDR3aa: CASRGRTSGSHEQYF
len: 15; j_gene: TRBJ1-6; v_gene: TRBV19; d_gene: TRBD1; abundance: .; CDR3nt: TGTGCCAGTACCCTTGACAGGGGGTATAATTCACCCCTCCACTTT; CDR3aa: CASTLDRGYNSPLHF
len: 15; j_gene: TRBJ2-3; v_gene: TRBV5-6; d_gene: TRBD1; abundance: .; CDR3nt: TGTGCCAGCAGCCCCGGGACAGGTAACACAGATACGCAGTATTTT; CDR3aa: CASSPGTGNTDTQYF
len: 16; j_gene: TRBJ2-7; v_gene: TRBV16; d_gene: .; abundance: .; CDR3nt: TGTGCCAGCAGCCAATGGAGCGGCCGATCTACCTACGAGCAGTACTTC; CDR3aa: CASSQWSGRSTYEQYF
len: 13; j_gene: TRBJ1-2; v_gene: TRBV28; d_gene: TRBD1; abundance: .; CDR3nt: TGTGCCAGCAGTTTAGAGGGGGCAGGCGGCTACACCTTC; CDR3aa: CASSLEGAGGYTF
len: 14; j_gene: TRBJ1-2; v_gene: TRBV7-9; d_gene: TRBD1; abundance: .; CDR3nt: TGTGCCAGCAGCTTACTACAGGGGGCATATGGCTACACCTTC; CDR3aa: CASSLLQGAYGYTF
len: 16; j_gene: TRBJ1-1; v_gene: TRBV28; d_gene: .; abundance: .; CDR3nt: TGTGCCAGCAGTTTAGGATCCCCCACCCGGGGCACTGAAGCTTTCTTT; CDR3aa: CASSLGSPTRGTEAFF
len: 14; j_gene: TRBJ2-6; v_gene: TRBV7-6; d_gene: .; abundance: .; CDR3nt: TGTGCCAGCAGCCAGAACAGGGAAGCCAACGTCCTGACTTTC; CDR3aa: CASSQNREANVLTF
len: 12; j_gene: TRBJ2-7; v_gene: TRBV7-2; d_gene: .; abundance: once; CDR3nt: TGTGCCAGCAGCTTAGACCAGTACGAGCAGTACTTC; CDR3aa: CASSLDQYEQYF
len: 14; j_gene: TRBJ1-2; v_gene: TRBV6-2/TRBV6-3; d_gene: .; abundance: .; CDR3nt: TGTGCCAGCAGTTACTCTGAGAGGAGTGATGGCTACACCTTC; CDR3aa: CASSYSERSDGYTF
len: 14; j_gene: TRBJ2-7; v_gene: TRBV6-2/TRBV6-3; d_gene: TRBD2; abundance: .; CDR3nt: TGTGCCAGCAGTTCCCGCGGGAGGGTTAACGAGCAGTACTTC; CDR3aa: CASSSRGRVNEQYF
len: 16; j_gene: TRBJ2-7; v_gene: TRBV6-1; d_gene: TRBD1; abundance: .; CDR3nt: TGTGCCAGCAGTGAAGTTTCGGGACAGGGGTCCTACGAGCAGTACTTC; CDR3aa: CASSEVSGQGSYEQYF
len: 12; j_gene: TRBJ2-1; v_gene: TRBV7-7; d_gene: TRBD2; abundance: .; CDR3nt: TGTGCTAGCAGCCCCGAGGGAGGGGAGCAGTTCTTC; CDR3aa: CASSPEGGEQFF
len: 15; j_gene: TRBJ1-1; v_gene: TRBV27; d_gene: .; abundance: few; CDR3nt: TGTGCCAGCAGTTTATACTCAGGCCTGAACACTGAAGCTTTCTTT; CDR3aa: CASSLYSGLNTEAFF
len: 14; j_gene: TRBJ2-7; v_gene: TRBV28; d_gene: .; abundance: .; CDR3nt: TGTGCCAGCAGTTTATCCTATCCCCCCTACGAGCAGTACTTC; CDR3aa: CASSLSYPPYEQYF
len: 12; j_gene: TRBJ2-7; v_gene: TRBV28; d_gene: .; abundance: .; CDR3nt: TGTGCCAGCGAACACCAACGCTACGAGCAGTACTTC; CDR3aa: CASEHQRYEQYF
len: 15; j_gene: TRBJ1-1; v_gene: TRBV6-5; d_gene: .; abundance: .; CDR3nt: TGTGCCAGCAGCCTAAAGGGGGAAGGAAACACTGAAGCTTTCTTT; CDR3aa: CASSLKGEGNTEAFF
len: 12; j_gene: TRBJ2-7; v_gene: TRBV5-6; d_gene: .; abundance: .; CDR3nt: TGTGCCAGCAGCTTGTTCCCGGGCGAGCAGTACTTC; CDR3aa: CASSLFPGEQYF
len: 15; j_gene: TRBJ2-1; v_gene: TRBV11-3; d_gene: TRBD1; abundance: .; CDR3nt: TGTGCCAGCAGCTCAACAGGGGGAGTTTTTAATGAGCAGTTCTTC; CDR3aa: CASSSTGGVFNEQFF
len: 15; j_gene: TRBJ1-1; v_gene: TRBV27; d_gene: TRBD1; abundance: few; CDR3nt: TGTGCCAGCAGTTTGAGGGGACAGTTAAACACTGAAGCTTTCTTT; CDR3aa: CASSLRGQLNTEAFF
len: 13; j_gene: TRBJ1-5; v_gene: TRBV5-1; d_gene: .; abundance: .; CDR3nt: TGCGCCAGCAGCGTGGAACCGGAGCAGCCCCAGCATTTT; CDR3aa: CASSVEPEQPQHF
len: 17; j_gene: TRBJ1-5; v_gene: TRBV28; d_gene: .; abundance: .; CDR3nt: TGTGCCAGCAGTTTATGGCCCTTACAGGAAAGCAATCAGCCCCAGCATTTT; CDR3aa: CASSLWPLQESNQPQHF
len: 12; j_gene: TRBJ1-2; v_gene: TRBV11-2; d_gene: .; abundance: once; CDR3nt: TGTGCCACCCTGGCAGGGCACTATGGCTACACCTTC; CDR3aa: CATLAGHYGYTF
len: 15; j_gene: TRBJ2-5; v_gene: TRBV7-2; d_gene: .; abundance: .; CDR3nt: TGTGCCAGCAGCTGGATTGTGGGGGGTCGAGAGACCCAGTACTTC; CDR3aa: CASSWIVGGRETQYF
len: 13; j_gene: TRBJ2-7; v_gene: TRBV3-1/TRBV3-2; d_gene: .; abundance: .; CDR3nt: TGTGCCAGCAGCCCAGGGGTAGCGACGGTGCAGTACTTC; CDR3aa: CASSPGVATVQYF
len: 15; j_gene: TRBJ2-7; v_gene: TRBV27; d_gene: .; abundance: .; CDR3nt: TGTGCCAGCAGTTTATCGATACAGGGTTTCTACGAGCAGTACTTC; CDR3aa: CASSLSIQGFYEQYF
len: 14; j_gene: TRBJ2-1; v_gene: TRBV30; d_gene: .; abundance: .; CDR3nt: TGTGCCTGGAGACTCCGCCGCGGTACCAATGAGCAGTTCTTC; CDR3aa: CAWRLRRGTNEQFF
len: 15; j_gene: TRBJ2-7; v_gene: TRBV6-6; d_gene: .; abundance: .; CDR3nt: TGTGCCAGCAGTTACGAATCCTTTAGCTCCTACGAGCAGTACTTC; CDR3aa: CASSYESFSSYEQYF
len: 13; j_gene: TRBJ2-7; v_gene: TRBV7-2; d_gene: TRBD2; abundance: once; CDR3nt: TGTGCCAGCAGCTTCCCGGGGGGGTACGAGCAGTACTTC; CDR3aa: CASSFPGGYEQYF
len: 14; j_gene: TRBJ1-1; v_gene: TRBV7-9; d_gene: .; abundance: few; CDR3nt: TGTGCCAGCAGCTTGAAACAGGAGAACACTGAAGCTTTCTTT; CDR3aa: CASSLKQENTEAFF
len: 15; j_gene: TRBJ2-1; v_gene: TRBV30; d_gene: .; abundance: .; CDR3nt: TGTGCCTGGAGTCCCCGTAAGGAGGGTCCCAATGAGCAGTTCTTC; CDR3aa: CAWSPRKEGPNEQFF
len: 19; j_gene: TRBJ2-2; v_gene: TRBV27; d_gene: .; abundance: .; CDR3nt: TGTGCCAGCAGTTTCTTCCCCCCCGCTACAGGGTTGAACACCGGGGAGCTGTTTTTT; CDR3aa: CASSFFPPATGLNTGELFF
len: 14; j_gene: TRBJ2-7; v_gene: TRBV7-2; d_gene: TRBD1; abundance: few; CDR3nt: TGTGCCAGCAGCTTAACAGGGGGCATCCACGAGCAGTACTTC; CDR3aa: CASSLTGGIHEQYF
len: 13; j_gene: TRBJ2-1; v_gene: TRBV6-5; d_gene: .; abundance: .; CDR3nt: TGTGCCAGCAACCGGGAGACTTTCGGAGAGCAGTTCTTC; CDR3aa: CASNRETFGEQFF
len: 18; j_gene: TRBJ1-4; v_gene: TRBV3-1/TRBV3-2; d_gene: TRBD1; abundance: .; CDR3nt: TGTGCCAGCAGCCCCCGACAGGGGGCGGTTGCAACTAATGAAAAACTGTTTTTT; CDR3aa: CASSPRQGAVATNEKLFF
len: 13; j_gene: TRBJ1-3; v_gene: TRBV11-3; d_gene: .; abundance: .; CDR3nt: TGTGCCAGCAGCGCCCGAGGTGGAAACACCATATATTTT; CDR3aa: CASSARGGNTIYF
len: 15; j_gene: TRBJ2-5; v_gene: TRBV7-2; d_gene: .; abundance: .; CDR3nt: TGTGCCAGCAGCTTAGACCGAGGGATTGGGGAGACCCAGTACTTC; CDR3aa: CASSLDRGIGETQYF
len: 18; j_gene: TRBJ2-4; v_gene: TRBV6-2/TRBV6-3; d_gene: TRBD2; abundance: .; CDR3nt: TGTGCCAGCAGTTACGAAGTAGCGGGGGGTGAGGACAAAAACATTCAGTACTTC; CDR3aa: CASSYEVAGGEDKNIQYF
len: 16; j_gene: TRBJ2-1; v_gene: TRBV24-1; d_gene: .; abundance: .; CDR3nt: TGTGCCACCAGTGCCCTGGGGGGAACGGGTAAGGATGAGCAGTTCTTC; CDR3aa: CATSALGGTGKDEQFF
len: 14; j_gene: TRBJ2-7; v_gene: TRBV5-1; d_gene: TRBD2; abundance: .; CDR3nt: TGCGCCAGCAGGTTAGCGGGAGGACGCTACGAGCAGTACTTC; CDR3aa: CASRLAGGRYEQYF
len: 16; j_gene: TRBJ2-1; v_gene: TRBV7-9; d_gene: .; abundance: .; CDR3nt: TGTGCCAGCAGCTTAGAGCGTGGACTCCCCTACAATGAGCAGTTCTTC; CDR3aa: CASSLERGLPYNEQFF
len: 13; j_gene: TRBJ1-1; v_gene: TRBV3-1/TRBV3-2; d_gene: .; abundance: .; CDR3nt: TGTGCCAGCAGCCAATTAGCGAACACTGAAGCTTTCTTT; CDR3aa: CASSQLANTEAFF
len: 15; j_gene: TRBJ1-6; v_gene: TRBV4-1; d_gene: .; abundance: .; CDR3nt: TGCGCCAGCAGCCAAGATTGGGGGCCCAATTCACCCCTCCACTTT; CDR3aa: CASSQDWGPNSPLHF
len: 16; j_gene: TRBJ1-2; v_gene: TRBV19; d_gene: TRBD1; abundance: .; CDR3nt: TGTGCCAGTAGTTTTCGGGACAGATCAACTAACTATGGCTACACCTTC; CDR3aa: CASSFRDRSTNYGYTF
len: 13; j_gene: TRBJ1-2; v_gene: TRBV6-5; d_gene: .; abundance: .; CDR3nt: TGTGCCAGCACCTCTACGGTCAACTATGGCTACACCTTC; CDR3aa: CASTSTVNYGYTF
len: 17; j_gene: TRBJ1-3; v_gene: TRBV4-1; d_gene: TRBD1; abundance: .; CDR3nt: TGCGCCAGCAGCCAAGATGACCAGGGGGCAGGTGGAAACACCATATATTTT; CDR3aa: CASSQDDQGAGGNTIYF
len: 11; j_gene: TRBJ2-5; v_gene: TRBV30; d_gene: .; abundance: .; CDR3nt: TGTGCCTGGACCTCCGGGGAGACCCAGTACTTC; CDR3aa: CAWTSGETQYF
len: 16; j_gene: TRBJ1-2; v_gene: TRBV18; d_gene: TRBD1; abundance: few; CDR3nt: TGTGCCAGCTCACCACCAGGGGGACAGACCGCCTATGGCTACACCTTC; CDR3aa: CASSPPGGQTAYGYTF
len: 12; j_gene: TRBJ1-5; v_gene: TRBV10-2; d_gene: .; abundance: .; CDR3nt: TGCGCCAGCAGTGAGAGCTGGCAGCCCCAGCATTTT; CDR3aa: CASSESWQPQHF
len: 15; j_gene: TRBJ2-7; v_gene: TRBV7-9; d_gene: TRBD1; abundance: .; CDR3nt: TGTGCCAGCAGCTTTTCTGGACAGGGGGCATACGAGCAGTACTTC; CDR3aa: CASSFSGQGAYEQYF
len: 19; j_gene: TRBJ2-7; v_gene: TRBV5-4; d_gene: TRBD2; abundance: .; CDR3nt: TGTGCCAGCAGGAAAGGGCCGGGGACTAGCGGGGGGGAATCCTACGAGCAGTACTTC; CDR3aa: CASRKGPGTSGGESYEQYF
len: 13; j_gene: TRBJ2-5; v_gene: TRBV6-2/TRBV6-3; d_gene: .; abundance: .; CDR3nt: TGTGCCAGCAGCTCCCATAGCCCAGAGACCCAGTACTTC; CDR3aa: CASSSHSPETQYF
len: 14; j_gene: TRBJ2-7; v_gene: TRBV30; d_gene: TRBD1; abundance: once; CDR3nt: TGTGCCTGGAGAGGGGACAGCCTCTCCTACGAGCAGTACTTC; CDR3aa: CAWRGDSLSYEQYF
len: 16; j_gene: TRBJ1-4; v_gene: TRBV2; d_gene: .; abundance: .; CDR3nt: TGTGCCAGCAGTGAAGACAGCGGGGATCGGAATGAAAAACTGTTTTTT; CDR3aa: CASSEDSGDRNEKLFF
len: 15; j_gene: TRBJ2-7; v_gene: TRBV23-1; d_gene: TRBD1; abundance: .; CDR3nt: TGCGCCAGCAGTCAATTTGGGACAGGGGGCTACGAGCAGTACTTC; CDR3aa: CASSQFGTGGYEQYF
len: 14; j_gene: TRBJ2-7; v_gene: TRBV19; d_gene: TRBD2; abundance: .; CDR3nt: TGTGCCAGTAGTATGGCTAGCGGGTCCTACGAGCAGTACTTC; CDR3aa: CASSMASGSYEQYF